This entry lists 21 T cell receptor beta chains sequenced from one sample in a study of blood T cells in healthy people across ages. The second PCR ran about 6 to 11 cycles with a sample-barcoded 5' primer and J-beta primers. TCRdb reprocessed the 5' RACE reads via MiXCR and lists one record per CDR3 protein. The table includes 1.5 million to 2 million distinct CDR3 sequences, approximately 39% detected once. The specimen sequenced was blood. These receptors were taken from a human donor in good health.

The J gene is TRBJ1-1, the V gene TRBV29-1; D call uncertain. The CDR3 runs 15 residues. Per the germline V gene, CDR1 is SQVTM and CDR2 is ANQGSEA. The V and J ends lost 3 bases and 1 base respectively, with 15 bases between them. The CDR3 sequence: CSVDHILVENTEAFF. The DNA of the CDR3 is TGCAGCGTTGACCACATCCTCGTGGAGAACACTGAAGCTTTCTTT.

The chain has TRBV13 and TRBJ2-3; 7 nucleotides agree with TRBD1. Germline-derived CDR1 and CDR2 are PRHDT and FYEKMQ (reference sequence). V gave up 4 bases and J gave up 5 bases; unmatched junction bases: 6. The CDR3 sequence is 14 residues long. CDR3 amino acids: CASSSRGHGDTQYF. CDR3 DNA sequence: TGTGCCAGCAGCTCTAGGGGGCACGGAGATACGCAGTATTTT.

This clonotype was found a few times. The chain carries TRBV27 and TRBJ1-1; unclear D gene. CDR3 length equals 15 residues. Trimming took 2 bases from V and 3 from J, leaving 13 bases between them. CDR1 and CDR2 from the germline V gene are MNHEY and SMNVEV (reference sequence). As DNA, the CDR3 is TGTGCCAGCAGTTTAGGTTTTAAGGGTGACACTGAAGCTTTCTTT. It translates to CASSLGFKGDTEAFF.

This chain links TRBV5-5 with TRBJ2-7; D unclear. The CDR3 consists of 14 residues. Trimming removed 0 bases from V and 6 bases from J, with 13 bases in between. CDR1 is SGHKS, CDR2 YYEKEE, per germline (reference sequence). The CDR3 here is CASSLAQGYGEQYF. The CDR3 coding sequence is TGTGCCAGCAGCTTGGCCCAAGGATACGGCGAGCAGTACTTC.

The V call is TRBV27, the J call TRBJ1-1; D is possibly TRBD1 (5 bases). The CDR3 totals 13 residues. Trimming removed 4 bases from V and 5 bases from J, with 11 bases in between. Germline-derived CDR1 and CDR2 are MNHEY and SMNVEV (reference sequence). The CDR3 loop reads CASSSAGWTEAFF. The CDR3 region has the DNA TGTGCCAGCAGTTCTGCAGGGTGGACTGAAGCTTTCTTT.

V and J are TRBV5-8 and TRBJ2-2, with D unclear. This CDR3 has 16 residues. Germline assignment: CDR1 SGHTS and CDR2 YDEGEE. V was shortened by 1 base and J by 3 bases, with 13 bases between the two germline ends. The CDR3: CASSLSFGSDTGELFF. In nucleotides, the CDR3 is TGTGCCAGCAGCTTGTCATTTGGATCGGACACCGGGGAGCTGTTTTTT.

Here the CDR3 reads CASSQLTQGRSLVTPGETQYF. In DNA form, the CDR3 reads TGTGCCAGCAGCCAATTAACGCAGGGGAGAAGTCTAGTAACCCCCGGGGAGACCCAGTACTTC. This chain uses TRBV11-2 with TRBJ2-5; TRBD1 is a possible D gene (6 bases). V lost 5 bases and J lost 5, with 36 bases in between. This CDR3 contains 21 residues. Germline V lookup: CDR1 SGHAT, CDR2 FQNNGV.

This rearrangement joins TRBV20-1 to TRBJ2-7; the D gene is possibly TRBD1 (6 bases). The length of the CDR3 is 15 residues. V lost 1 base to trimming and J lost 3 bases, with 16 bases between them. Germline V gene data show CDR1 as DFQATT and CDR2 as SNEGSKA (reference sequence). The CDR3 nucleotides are TGCAGTGCTAGAGGATGGGGGCCACCCGGCTACGAGCAGTACTTC. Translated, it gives CSARGWGPPGYEQYF.

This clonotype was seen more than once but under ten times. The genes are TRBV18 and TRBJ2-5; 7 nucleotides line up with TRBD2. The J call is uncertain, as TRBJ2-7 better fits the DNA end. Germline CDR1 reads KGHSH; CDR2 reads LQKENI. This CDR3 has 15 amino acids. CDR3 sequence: CASSPLAGVGGEQYF. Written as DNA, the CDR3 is TGTGCCAGCTCACCACTCGCGGGGGTCGGGGGCGAGCAGTACTTC.

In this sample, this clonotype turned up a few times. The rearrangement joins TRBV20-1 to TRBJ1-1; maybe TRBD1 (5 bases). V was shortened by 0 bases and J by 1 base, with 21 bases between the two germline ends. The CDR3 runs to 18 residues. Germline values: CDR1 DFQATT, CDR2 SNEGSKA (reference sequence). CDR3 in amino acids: CSARDRVGAGRENTEAFF. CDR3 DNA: TGCAGTGCTAGAGATCGGGTCGGGGCAGGGAGGGAGAACACTGAAGCTTTCTTT.

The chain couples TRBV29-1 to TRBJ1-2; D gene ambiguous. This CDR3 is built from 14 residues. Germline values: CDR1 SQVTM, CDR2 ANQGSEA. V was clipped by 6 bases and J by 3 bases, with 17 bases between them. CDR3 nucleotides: TGCAGCGTCGGACCGCGGGATTCCCACTATGGCTACACCTTC. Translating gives CSVGPRDSHYGYTF.

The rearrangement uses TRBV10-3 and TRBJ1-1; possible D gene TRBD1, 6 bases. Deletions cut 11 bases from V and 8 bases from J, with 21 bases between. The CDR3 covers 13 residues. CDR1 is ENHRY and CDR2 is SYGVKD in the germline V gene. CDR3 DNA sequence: TGTGCCTTTTCCATGGGGGGGGGCGCGGAAGCTTTCTTT. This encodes CAFSMGGGAEAFF.

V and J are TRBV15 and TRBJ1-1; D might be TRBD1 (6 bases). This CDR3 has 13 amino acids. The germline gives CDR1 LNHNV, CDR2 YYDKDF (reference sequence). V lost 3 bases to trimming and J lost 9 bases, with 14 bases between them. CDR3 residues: CATSSRVDSKAFF. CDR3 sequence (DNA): TGTGCCACCAGCAGTCGCGTGGACAGTAAAGCTTTCTTT.

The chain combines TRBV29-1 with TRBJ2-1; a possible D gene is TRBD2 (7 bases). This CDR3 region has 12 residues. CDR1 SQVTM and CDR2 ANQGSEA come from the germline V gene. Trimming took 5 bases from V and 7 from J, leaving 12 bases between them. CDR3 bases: TGCAGCGTTCCCGGGGGGCGTAATGAGCAGTTCTTC. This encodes CSVPGGRNEQFF.

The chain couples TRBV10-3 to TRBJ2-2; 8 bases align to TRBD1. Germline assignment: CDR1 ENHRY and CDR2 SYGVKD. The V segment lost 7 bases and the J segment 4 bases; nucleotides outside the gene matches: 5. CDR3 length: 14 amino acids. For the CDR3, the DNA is TGTGCCATCACCGGACAGGGAGGCACCGGGGAGCTGTTTTTT. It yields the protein CAITGQGGTGELFF.

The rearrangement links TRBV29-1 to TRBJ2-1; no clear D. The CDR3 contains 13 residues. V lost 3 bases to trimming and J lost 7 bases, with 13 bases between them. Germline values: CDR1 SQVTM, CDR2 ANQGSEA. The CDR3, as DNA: TGCAGCGTTGAGAAACAGTTTGGAAATGAGCAGTTCTTC. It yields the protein CSVEKQFGNEQFF.

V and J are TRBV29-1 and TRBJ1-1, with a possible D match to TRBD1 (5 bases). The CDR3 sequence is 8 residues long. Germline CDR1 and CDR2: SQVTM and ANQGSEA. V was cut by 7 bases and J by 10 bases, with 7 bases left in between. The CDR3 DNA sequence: TGCAGCGCGGGACCAGCTTTCTTT. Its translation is CSAGPAFF. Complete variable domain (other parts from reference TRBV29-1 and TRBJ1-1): SAVISQKPSRDICQRGTSLTIQCQVDSQVTMMFWYRQQPGQSLTLIATANQGSEATYESGFVIDKFPISRPNLTFSTLTVSNMSPEDSSIYLCSAGPAFFGQGTRLTVV.

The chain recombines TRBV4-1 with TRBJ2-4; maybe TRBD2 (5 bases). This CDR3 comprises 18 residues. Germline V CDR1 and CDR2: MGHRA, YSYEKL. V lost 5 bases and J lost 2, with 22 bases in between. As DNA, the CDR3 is TGCGCCAGCAGCGCATACCCCAGCGGCCCCCCGTCCAAAAACATTCAGTACTTC. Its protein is CASSAYPSGPPSKNIQYF.

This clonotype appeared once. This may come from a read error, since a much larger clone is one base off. The CDR3 loop reads CASNLRRLAGINEQYF. The CDR3 DNA reads as TGTGCCAGCAACCTTCGCCGACTAGCGGGGATCAATGAGCAGTACTTC. The chain recombines TRBV28 with TRBJ2-5; 11 positions match TRBD2. Unmatched junction bases numbered 18, after V lost 7 bases and J lost 11 bases. The CDR3 length is 16 residues. In germline, CDR1 is MDHEN, CDR2 SYDVKM.

The CDR3 spells CSALGSTGELFF. The CDR3, as DNA: TGCAGCGCACTTGGATCCACCGGGGAGCTGTTTTTT. This chain uses TRBV29-1 with TRBJ2-2; no firm D call. The CDR3 is made up of 12 amino acids. Between the trimmed V and J ends, which lost 7 bases and 4 bases, there was a span of 10 bases. The germline V gene encodes CDR1 SQVTM and CDR2 ANQGSEA.

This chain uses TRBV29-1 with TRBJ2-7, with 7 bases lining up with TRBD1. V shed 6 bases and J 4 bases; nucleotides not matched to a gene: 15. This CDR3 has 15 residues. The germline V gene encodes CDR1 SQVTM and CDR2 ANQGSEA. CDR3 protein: CSVSSLTGVGYEQYF. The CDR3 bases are TGCAGCGTCTCAAGCCTCACAGGGGTAGGTTACGAGCAGTACTTC.